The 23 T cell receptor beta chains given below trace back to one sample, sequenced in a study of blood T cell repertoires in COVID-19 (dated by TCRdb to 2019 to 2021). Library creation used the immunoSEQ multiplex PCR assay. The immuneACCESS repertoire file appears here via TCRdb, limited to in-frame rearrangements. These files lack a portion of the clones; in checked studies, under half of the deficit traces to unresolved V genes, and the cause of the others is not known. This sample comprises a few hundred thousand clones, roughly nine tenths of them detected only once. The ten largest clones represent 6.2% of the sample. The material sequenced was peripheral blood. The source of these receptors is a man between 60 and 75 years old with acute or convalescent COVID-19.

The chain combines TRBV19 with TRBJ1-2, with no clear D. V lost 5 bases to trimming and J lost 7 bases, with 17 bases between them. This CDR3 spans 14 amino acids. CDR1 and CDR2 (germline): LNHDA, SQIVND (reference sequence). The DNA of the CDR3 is TGTGCCAGTAGTCAAGTGATAGGGAGCCGTGGCTACACCTTC. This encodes CASSQVIGSRGYTF.

CDR3 nucleotide sequence: TGTGCCAGCAGTTCCCCGAAGACTACGAACACCGGGGAGCTGTTTTTT. Translating it yields CASSSPKTTNTGELFF. The rearrangement joins TRBV28 to TRBJ2-2; possibly TRBD2 for D (5 bases). Germline V gene sequence: CDR1 MDHEN, CDR2 SYDVKM. CDR3 size: 16 residues. Between the trimmed V and J ends, which lost 4 bases and 0 bases, there was a span of 12 bases.

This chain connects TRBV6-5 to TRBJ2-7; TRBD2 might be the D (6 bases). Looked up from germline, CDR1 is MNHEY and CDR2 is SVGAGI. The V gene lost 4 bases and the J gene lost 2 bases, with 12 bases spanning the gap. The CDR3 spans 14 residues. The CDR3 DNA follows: TGTGCCAGCAGTTCCTCGGGACTTACCTACGAGCAGTACTTC. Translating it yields CASSSSGLTYEQYF.

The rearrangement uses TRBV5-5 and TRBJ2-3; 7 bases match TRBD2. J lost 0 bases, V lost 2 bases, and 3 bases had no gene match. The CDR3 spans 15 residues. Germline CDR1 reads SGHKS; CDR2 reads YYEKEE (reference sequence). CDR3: CASSFSGPSTDTQYF. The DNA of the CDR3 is TGTGCCAGCAGCTTTAGCGGGCCGAGCACAGATACGCAGTATTTT.

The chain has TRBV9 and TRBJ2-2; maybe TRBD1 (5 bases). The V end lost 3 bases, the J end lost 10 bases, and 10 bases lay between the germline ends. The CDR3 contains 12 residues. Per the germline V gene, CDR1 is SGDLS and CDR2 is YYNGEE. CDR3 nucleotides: TGTGCCAGCAGCGCTAGGACACAGGAGCTGTTTTTT. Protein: CASSARTQELFF.

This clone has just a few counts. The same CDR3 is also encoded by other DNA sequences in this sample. Here the CDR3 DNA reads TGTGCCAGCAGCTTATCACTAGCGGACAATGAGCAGTTCTTC. Its translation: CASSLSLADNEQFF. V is TRBV7-3 and J is TRBJ2-1, with TRBD2 identical over 8 bases. V gave up 2 bases and J gave up 5 bases; unmatched junction bases: 2. Germline CDR1 is SGHTA and CDR2 is FQGTGA. The CDR3 length is 14 residues. The full variable domain, with the rest looked up from reference TRBV7-3 and TRBJ2-1, is GAGVSQTPSNKVTEKGKYVELRCDPISGHTALYWYRQSLGQGPEFLIYFQGTGAADDSGLPNDRFFAVRPEGSVSTLKIQRTERGDSAVYLCASSLSLADNEQFFGPGTRLTVL.

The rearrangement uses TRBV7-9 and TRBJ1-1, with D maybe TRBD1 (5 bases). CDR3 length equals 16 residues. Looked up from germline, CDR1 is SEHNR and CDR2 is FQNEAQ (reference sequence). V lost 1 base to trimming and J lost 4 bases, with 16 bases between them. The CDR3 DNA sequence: TGTGCCAGCAGCTTAGAGTGGGGCGGGGATGGCACTGAAGCTTTCTTT. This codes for CASSLEWGGDGTEAFF.

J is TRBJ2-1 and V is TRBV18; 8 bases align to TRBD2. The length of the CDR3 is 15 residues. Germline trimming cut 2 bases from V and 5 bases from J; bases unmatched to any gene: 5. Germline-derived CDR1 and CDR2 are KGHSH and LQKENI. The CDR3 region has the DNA TGTGCCAGCTCACCAAAGGGACTAGAACACAATGAGCAGTTCTTC. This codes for CASSPKGLEHNEQFF.

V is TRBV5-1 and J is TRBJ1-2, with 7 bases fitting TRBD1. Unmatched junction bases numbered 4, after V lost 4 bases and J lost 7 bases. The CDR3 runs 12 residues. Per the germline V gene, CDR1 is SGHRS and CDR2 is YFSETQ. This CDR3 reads CASSPQGSGYTF. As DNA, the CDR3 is TGCGCCAGCAGCCCACAGGGGAGTGGCTACACCTTC.

CDR3 amino acids: CASSARLAGGTGELFF. The DNA for the CDR3 is TGTGCCAGCAGCGCGCGACTAGCGGGGGGAACCGGGGAGCTGTTTTTT. The rearrangement joins TRBV5-5 to TRBJ2-2; the match to TRBD2 covers 13 bases. J was trimmed by 5 bases and V by 4 bases; bases with no gene match: 5. The CDR3 sequence is 16 residues long. Germline-derived CDR1 and CDR2 are SGHKS and YYEKEE (reference sequence).

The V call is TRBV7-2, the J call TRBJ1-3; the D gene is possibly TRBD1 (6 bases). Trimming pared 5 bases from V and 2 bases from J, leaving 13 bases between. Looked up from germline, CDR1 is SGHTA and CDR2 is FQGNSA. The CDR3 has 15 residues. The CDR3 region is CASSPAPGAGNTIYF. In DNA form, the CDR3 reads TGTGCCAGCAGCCCCGCCCCAGGGGCTGGAAACACCATATATTTT.

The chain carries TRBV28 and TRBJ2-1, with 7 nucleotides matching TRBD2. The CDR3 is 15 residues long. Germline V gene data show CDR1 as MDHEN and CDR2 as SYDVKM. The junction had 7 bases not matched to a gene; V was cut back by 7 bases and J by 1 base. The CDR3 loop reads CASKEWEGSYNEQFF. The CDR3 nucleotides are TGTGCCAGCAAAGAGTGGGAGGGATCCTACAATGAGCAGTTCTTC.

CDR3 DNA: TGTGCCACCAGTGAGTGGGCTCATGGCTACACCTTC. Translated: CATSEWAHGYTF. This chain links TRBV24-1 with TRBJ1-2; D unresolved. Trimming stripped 4 bases from V and 6 bases from J, with 8 bases between. The CDR3 is 12 residues long. The V gene's germline CDR1 is KGHDR and CDR2 SFDVKD.

DNA of the CDR3: TGTGCCAGCATGATGGCGGTAGGCCCCTACGAGCAGTACTTC. It is translated as CASMMAVGPYEQYF. This chain links TRBV2 with TRBJ2-7; D is unresolved. Germline V gives CDR1 SNHLY, CDR2 FYNNEI. This CDR3 comprises 14 residues. The V and J ends lost 7 bases and 2 bases respectively, with 15 bases between them.

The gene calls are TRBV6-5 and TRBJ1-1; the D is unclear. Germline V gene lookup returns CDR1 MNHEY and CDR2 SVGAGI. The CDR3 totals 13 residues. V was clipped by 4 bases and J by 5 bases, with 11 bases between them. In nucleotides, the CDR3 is TGTGCCAGCAGTTCGACAAGTAGGACTGAAGCTTTCTTT. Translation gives CASSSTSRTEAFF.

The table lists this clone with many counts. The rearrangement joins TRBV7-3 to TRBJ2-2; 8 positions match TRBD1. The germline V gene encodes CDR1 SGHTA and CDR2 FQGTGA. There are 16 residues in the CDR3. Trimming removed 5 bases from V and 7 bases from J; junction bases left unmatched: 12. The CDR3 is CASSATVTGGGGELFF. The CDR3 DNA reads TGTGCCAGCAGCGCAACAGTCACAGGGGGAGGCGGGGAGCTGTTTTTT.

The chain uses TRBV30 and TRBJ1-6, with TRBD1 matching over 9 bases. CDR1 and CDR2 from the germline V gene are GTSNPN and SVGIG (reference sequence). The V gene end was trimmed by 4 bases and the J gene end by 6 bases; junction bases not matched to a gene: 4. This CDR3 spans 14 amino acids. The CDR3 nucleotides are TGTGCCTGGATCGGGACAGGGATTAATTCACCCCTCCACTTT. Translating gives CAWIGTGINSPLHF.

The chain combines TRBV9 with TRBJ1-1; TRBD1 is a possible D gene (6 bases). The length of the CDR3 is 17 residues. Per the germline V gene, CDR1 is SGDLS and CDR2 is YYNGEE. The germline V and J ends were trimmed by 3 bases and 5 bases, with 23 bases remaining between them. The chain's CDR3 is CASSDGQYAINPTEAFF. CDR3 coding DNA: TGTGCCAGCAGCGACGGACAGTACGCAATTAATCCTACTGAAGCTTTCTTT.

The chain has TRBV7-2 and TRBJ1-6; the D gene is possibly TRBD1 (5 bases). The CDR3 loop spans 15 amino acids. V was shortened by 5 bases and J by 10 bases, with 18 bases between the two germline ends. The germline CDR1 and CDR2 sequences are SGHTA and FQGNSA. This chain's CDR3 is CASSTRGGEESPLHF. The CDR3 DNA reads TGTGCCAGCAGCACCCGGGGAGGGGAAGAATCACCCCTCCACTTT.

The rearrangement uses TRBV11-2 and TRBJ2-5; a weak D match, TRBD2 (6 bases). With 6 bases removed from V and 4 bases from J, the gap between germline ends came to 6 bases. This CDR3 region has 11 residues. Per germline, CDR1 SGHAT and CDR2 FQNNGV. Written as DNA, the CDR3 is TGTGCCAGCAGGGGGGGAGAGACCCAGTACTTC. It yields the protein CASRGGETQYF.

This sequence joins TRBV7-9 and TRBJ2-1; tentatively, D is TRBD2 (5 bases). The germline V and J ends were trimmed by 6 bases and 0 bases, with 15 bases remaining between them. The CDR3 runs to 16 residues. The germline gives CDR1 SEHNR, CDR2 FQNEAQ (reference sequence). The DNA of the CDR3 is TGTGCCAGCAGAAAAGAGGCGGGTATCTCCTACAATGAGCAGTTCTTC. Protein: CASRKEAGISYNEQFF.

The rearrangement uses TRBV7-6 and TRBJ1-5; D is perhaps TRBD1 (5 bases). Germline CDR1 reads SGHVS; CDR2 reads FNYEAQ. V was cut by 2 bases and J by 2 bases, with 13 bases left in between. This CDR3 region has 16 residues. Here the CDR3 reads CASSLFGGGGNQPQHF. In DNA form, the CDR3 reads TGTGCCAGCAGCTTATTCGGCGGGGGTGGCAATCAGCCCCAGCATTTT.

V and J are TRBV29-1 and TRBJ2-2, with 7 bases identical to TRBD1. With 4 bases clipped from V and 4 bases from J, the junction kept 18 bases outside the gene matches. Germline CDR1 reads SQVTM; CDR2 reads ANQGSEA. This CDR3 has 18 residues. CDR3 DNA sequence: TGCAGCGTTGTGAAGTCCGGCAGGGGGTTTTCGGCCACCGGGGAGCTGTTTTTT. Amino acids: CSVVKSGRGFSATGELFF.